This T cell receptor (beta chain) came from a study of CD4 T cell repertoires and nickel (dated by TCRdb to 2018 to 2020). Turning to this clonotype: The antigen this receptor binds is unknown. No base quality information exists; no much larger clone differs at one position.

Library generation was performed with RT-PCR. TCRdb lists the instrument as Illumina MiSeq. TCRdb reprocessed the public reads (quality trimming at Q25 with fastp, clone calling with MiXCR) and kept in-frame beta chains. Entries are consolidated by CDR3 protein sequence, retaining the most common genes and DNA. Present in this sample are 300 to 400 distinct CDR3 sequences, about 67% of which were seen just once. 7% to 9.5% of the sample rests with the top ten. V has 3 bases trimmed and J has 0 bases trimmed; junction bases matching no gene number 2. The germline V gene specifies SGHRS as CDR1 and YFSETQ as CDR2. The CDR3 runs 15 amino acids, cysteine and phenylalanine included. The only DNA kept is the CDR3, 45 bases in frame from the first base.

The sequence came from a human donor in a nickel allergy study, with or without nickel allergy (not recorded which). It is not recorded whether this sample comes from one donor or several. Specimen: CD4+ T cells from blood, not recorded whether cultured. Recombination connected TRBV5-1 to TRBJ1-5; TRBD1 agrees with 8 junctional bases. The DNA sequence follows: TGCGCCAGCAGCTGGGGACAGGATAGCAATCAGCCCCAGCATTTT. The encoded protein is CASSWGQDSNQPQHF. Extended through the reference TRBV5-1 and TRBJ1-5 proteins, this CDR3 yields the full variable domain: KAGVTQTPRYLIKTRGQQVTLSCSPISGHRSVSWYQQTPGQGLQFLFEYFSETQRNKGNFPGRFSGRQFSNSRSEMNVSTLELGDSALYLCASSWGQDSNQPQHFGDGTRLSIL.